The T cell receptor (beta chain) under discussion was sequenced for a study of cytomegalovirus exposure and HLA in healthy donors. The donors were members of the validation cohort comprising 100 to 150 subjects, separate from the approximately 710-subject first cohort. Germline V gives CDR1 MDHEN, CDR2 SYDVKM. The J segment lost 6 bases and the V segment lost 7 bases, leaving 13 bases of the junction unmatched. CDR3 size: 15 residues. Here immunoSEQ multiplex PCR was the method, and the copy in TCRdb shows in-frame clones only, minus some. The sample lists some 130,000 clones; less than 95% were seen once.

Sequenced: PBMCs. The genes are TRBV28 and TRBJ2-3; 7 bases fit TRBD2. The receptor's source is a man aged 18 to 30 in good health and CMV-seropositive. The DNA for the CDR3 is TGTGCCAGCAATATTGAGGGAGGGCCAACTGATACGCAGTATTTT. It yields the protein CASNIEGGPTDTQYF.